Included here is one T cell receptor beta chain sequence, with context. The specificity of this receptor is unknown. It has no much larger one-base neighbor in the sample; base qualities were not kept. The data were obtained in a study of T-cell memory formation after mild COVID-19 (dated by TCRdb to about 2021). General notes on the study: TCR sequence clusters from the two donors were largely donor specific. Longitudinal TCRalpha and TCRbeta repertoire sequencing tracked T-cell clones expanding and contracting after mild COVID-19 in two donors. Two young, previously healthy adult volunteers made up the cohort, one male and one female.

Ficoll-Paque density gradient centrifugation was the method used to isolate PBMCs. Sequenced using an Illumina NovaSeq 6000. cDNA libraries for TCRalpha and TCRbeta were prepared by 5'RACE using constant-segment primers, with sample barcodes and unique molecular identifiers added. RNA was extracted from every sample with Trizol reagent. Library amplification was performed in two PCR steps, and a second sample barcode and Illumina TruSeq adapters were introduced in the second step. Sequencing of the libraries was done on an Illumina NovaSeq, producing 2 x 150 bp paired-end reads. The study's own analysis went as follows. Reads were demultiplexed and collapsed into UMI-guided consensus sequences with migec v1.2.7. Using mixcr v2.1.11, the UMI consensuses were aligned to TRA and TRB V and J templates and assembled into clonotypes. Expanded or contracted clonotypes were those called significant by both edgeR and NoisET, with noise models trained on biological replicates. For edgeR calls, the thresholds were a false discovery rate-adjusted p below 0.01 and a log2 fold-change of 1. As an exploratory analysis of dynamics, max-normalized trajectories of the 1000 most abundant clonotypes were examined by PCA with hierarchical clustering. The CD4 or CD8 phenotype of responding clones was assigned using the separately sequenced CD4+ and CD8+ repertoires. The raw public reads went through TCRdb reprocessing: fastp at Q25, MiXCR clone calling, in-frame beta chains kept. CDR3 protein sequences are deduplicated, and each keeps its most common genes and DNA. The V and J calls and clone size are TCRdb's, not the authors'. For this sample there are around 340,000 distinct CDR3 sequences; roughly 21% appear just once. The biggest ten clones account for approximately 12% of the sample.

General findings and caveats noted by the study authors: Clones contracting from day 15 to 85 had balanced CD4/CD8 phenotypes, while a second wave expanding from day 15 to 37 was biased towards CD4+. Some responding clones were detected in pre-infection memory, suggesting pre-existing cross-reactive memory T cells joined the SARS-CoV-2 response. The study included only a couple of mild cases, and larger cohorts that include severe cases with pre-infection samples were judged to be necessary. Contracting CD4+ clones appeared mostly in the CM and EM memory subsets, whereas CD8+ clones were enriched in EMRA. SARS-CoV-2 specificity was not confirmed for the second-wave clones peaking on day 37.

The cysteine opens and the phenylalanine closes a CDR3 of 14 amino acids. The entry retains the CDR3 DNA only, 42 bases that are in frame from base 1. From a lookup of the germline V gene (reference sequence), CDR1 and CDR2 are SEHNR and FQNEAQ. Trimming removed 5 bases from V and 5 bases from J, leaving 15 bases between the germline ends. The receptor was derived from an adult woman who had mild COVID-19 (a few samples of this study predate the infection). The sample titles of this study are shuffled in the database, so cell type and time point are left out; the donor was told from shared clones. The chain links TRBV7-9 with TRBJ2-5, and possibly TRBD1, on 6 matching bases. Material: PBMCs or a T cell subset sorted from them (not recorded which). The DNA is as follows: TGTGCCAGCAGCCCGTGGCAGGGGATCGAGACCCAGTACTTC. Its protein product is CASSPWQGIETQYF.